The present TCR beta chain was sequenced within a study of preoperative IRX-2 immunotherapy in early breast cancer (dated by TCRdb to 2018 to 2020). Library generation was performed with the immunoSEQ multiplex PCR assay. The table was pulled from immuneACCESS by TCRdb, which kept in-frame rearrangements only. Such tables lose some clones; where checked, under half of the loss comes from unresolved V genes, and the rest has no known cause. For this sample the table gives approximately 96,000 clones, of which 86% were detected only once. Jointly, the top ten make up about 2.1% of the sample. Per the germline V gene, SGHNT is the CDR1 and YENEEA is the CDR2. Compared with germline, V lacks 5 bases and J lacks 0 bases; bases without a gene match: 5. Reading from cysteine to phenylalanine, the CDR3 counts 15 amino acids. Only the CDR3 DNA stays, 45 bases, in frame from base 1. Sample treatment or condition, as interpreted from the label and publication: preoperative locoregional IRX-2 cytokine immunotherapy. The samples were obtained from a phase Ib study that tested preoperative, locoregional IRX-2 cytokine immunotherapy meant to prime immune responses. The donors were early-stage breast cancer patients who were given IRX-2 prior to surgery.

For this clone: Its antigen specificity is not known. No base-level quality is on record; no much larger clone is a single base apart.

This clonotype was sampled from a human donor with breast cancer. This sample comprised tumor tissue, obtained after IRX-2 immunotherapy. The rearranged chain carries TRBV11-3 and TRBJ2-7; 9 bases in between match TRBD2. In nucleotides, the sequence is TGTGCCAGCAGCCGGGAGCGGGGGGACTCCTACGAGCAGTACTTC. The translation is CASSRERGDSYEQYF.